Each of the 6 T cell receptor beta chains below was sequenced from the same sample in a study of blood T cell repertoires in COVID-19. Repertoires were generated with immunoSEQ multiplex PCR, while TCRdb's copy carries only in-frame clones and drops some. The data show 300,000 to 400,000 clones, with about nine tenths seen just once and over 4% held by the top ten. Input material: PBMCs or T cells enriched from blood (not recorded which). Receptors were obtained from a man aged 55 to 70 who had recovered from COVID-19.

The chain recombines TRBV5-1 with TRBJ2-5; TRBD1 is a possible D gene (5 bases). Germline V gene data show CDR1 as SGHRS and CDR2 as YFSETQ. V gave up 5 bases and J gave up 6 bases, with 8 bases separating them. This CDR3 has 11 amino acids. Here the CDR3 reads CASRGQKTQYF. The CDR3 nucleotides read TGCGCCAGCAGGGGGCAGAAGACCCAGTACTTC.

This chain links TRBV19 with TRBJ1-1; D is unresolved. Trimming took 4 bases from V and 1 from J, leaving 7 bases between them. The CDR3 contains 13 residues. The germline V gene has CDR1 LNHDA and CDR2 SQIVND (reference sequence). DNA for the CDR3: TGTGCCAGTAGTAGACTTCGGAACACTGAAGCTTTCTTT. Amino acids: CASSRLRNTEAFF.

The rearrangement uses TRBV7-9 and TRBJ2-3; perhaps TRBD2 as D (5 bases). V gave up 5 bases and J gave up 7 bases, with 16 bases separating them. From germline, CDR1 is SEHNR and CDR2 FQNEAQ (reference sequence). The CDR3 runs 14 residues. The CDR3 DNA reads TGTGCCAGCAGCGGAGATGGCGGGCGAAATACGCAGTATTTT. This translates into CASSGDGGRNTQYF.

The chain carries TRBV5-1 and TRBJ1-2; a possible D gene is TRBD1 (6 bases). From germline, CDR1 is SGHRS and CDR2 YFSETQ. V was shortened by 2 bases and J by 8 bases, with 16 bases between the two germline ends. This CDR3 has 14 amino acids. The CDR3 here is CASSFNAGARGYTF. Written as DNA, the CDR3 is TGCGCCAGCAGCTTCAACGCGGGGGCGAGGGGCTACACCTTC.

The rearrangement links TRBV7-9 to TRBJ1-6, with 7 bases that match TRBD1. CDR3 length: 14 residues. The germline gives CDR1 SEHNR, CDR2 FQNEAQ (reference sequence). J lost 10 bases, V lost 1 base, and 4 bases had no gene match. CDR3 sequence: CASSLEQGSSPLHF. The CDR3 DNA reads TGTGCCAGCAGCTTAGAACAGGGGTCATCACCCCTCCACTTT.

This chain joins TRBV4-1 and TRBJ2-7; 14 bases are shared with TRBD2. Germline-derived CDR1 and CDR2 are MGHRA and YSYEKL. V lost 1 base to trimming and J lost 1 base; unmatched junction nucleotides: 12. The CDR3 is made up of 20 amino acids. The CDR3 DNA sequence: TGCGCCAGCAGCCAAGGAATGACTAGCGGGAGGGTGGGTCCTTCCTACGAGCAGTACTTC. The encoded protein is CASSQGMTSGRVGPSYEQYF.